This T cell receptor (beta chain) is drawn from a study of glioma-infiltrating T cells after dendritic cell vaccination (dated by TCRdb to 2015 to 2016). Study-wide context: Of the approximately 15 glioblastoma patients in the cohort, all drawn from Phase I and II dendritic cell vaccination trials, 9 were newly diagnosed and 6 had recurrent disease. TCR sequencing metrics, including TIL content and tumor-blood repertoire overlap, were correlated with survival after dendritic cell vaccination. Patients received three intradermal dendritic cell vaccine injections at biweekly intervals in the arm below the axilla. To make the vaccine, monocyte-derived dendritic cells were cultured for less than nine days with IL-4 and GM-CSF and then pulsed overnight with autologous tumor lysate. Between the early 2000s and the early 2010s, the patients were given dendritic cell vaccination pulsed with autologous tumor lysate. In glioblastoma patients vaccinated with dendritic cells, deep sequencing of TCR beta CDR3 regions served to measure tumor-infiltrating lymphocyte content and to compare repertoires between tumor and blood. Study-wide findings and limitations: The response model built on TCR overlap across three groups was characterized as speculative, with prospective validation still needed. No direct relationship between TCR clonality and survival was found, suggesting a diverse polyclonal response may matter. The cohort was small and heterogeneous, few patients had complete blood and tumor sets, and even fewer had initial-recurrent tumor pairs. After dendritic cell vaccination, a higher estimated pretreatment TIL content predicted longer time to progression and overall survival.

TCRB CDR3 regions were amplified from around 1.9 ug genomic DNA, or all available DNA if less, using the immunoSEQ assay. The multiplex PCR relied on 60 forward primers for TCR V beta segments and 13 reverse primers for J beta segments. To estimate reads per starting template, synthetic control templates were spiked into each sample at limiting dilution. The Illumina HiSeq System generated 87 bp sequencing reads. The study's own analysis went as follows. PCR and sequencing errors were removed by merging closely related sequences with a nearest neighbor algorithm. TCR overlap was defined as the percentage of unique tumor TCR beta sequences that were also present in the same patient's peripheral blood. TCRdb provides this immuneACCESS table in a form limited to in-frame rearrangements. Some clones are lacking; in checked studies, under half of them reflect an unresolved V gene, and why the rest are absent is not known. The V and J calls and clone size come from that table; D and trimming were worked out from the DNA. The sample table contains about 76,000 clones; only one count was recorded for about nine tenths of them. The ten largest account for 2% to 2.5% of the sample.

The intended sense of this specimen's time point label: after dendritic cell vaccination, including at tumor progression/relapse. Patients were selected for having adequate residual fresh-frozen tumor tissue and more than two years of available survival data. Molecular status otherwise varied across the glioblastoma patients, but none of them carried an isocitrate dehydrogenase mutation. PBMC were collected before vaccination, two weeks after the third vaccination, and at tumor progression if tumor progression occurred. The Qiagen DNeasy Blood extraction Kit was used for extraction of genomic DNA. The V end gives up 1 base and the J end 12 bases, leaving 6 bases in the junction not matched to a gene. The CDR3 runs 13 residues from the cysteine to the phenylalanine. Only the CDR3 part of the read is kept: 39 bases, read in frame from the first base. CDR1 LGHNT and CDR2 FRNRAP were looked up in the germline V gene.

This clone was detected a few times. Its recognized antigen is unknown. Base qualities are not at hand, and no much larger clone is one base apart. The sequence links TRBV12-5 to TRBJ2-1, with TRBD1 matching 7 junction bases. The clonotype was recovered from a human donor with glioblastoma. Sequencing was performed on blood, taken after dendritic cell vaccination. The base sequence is TGTGCTAGTGGTTTGGAAACCCGGACAGGGCAGTTCTTC. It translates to CASGLETRTGQFF.